Shown below are 14 T cell receptor beta chains from a single sample sequenced in a study of cytomegalovirus exposure and HLA in healthy donors (dated by TCRdb to 2015 to 2018). Library prep was done by the immunoSEQ multiplex PCR assay. For the multiplex PCR, a mixture combining 60 forward primers for TCR Vbeta segments and 13 reverse primers for TCR Jbeta segments was used. TCRdb carries this immuneACCESS record with in-frame sequences only. Its versions omit some clonotypes, under half of them owing to an unresolved V gene in the studies checked, with the rest unexplained. This sample lists more than 150,000 clones; around 81% were detected once. Approximately 2% of the sample is held by the ten biggest clonotypes. Material: PBMCs. Receptors were obtained from a young woman in good health and CMV-seropositive.

The chain employs TRBV19 and TRBJ1-1; 8 bases agree with TRBD1. The CDR3 runs 18 residues. The V gene end was trimmed by 6 bases and the J gene end by 0 bases; junction bases not matched to a gene: 15. The germline gives CDR1 LNHDA, CDR2 SQIVND (reference sequence). As DNA, the CDR3 is TGTGCCAGTAGCGGAACGAGAAGGACAGGGAGAATGAACACTGAAGCTTTCTTT. This gives the protein CASSGTRRTGRMNTEAFF. The full variable domain, in which reference TRBV19 and TRBJ1-1 provide the parts outside the CDR3, is DGGITQSPKYLFRKEGQNVTLSCEQNLNHDAMYWYRQDPGQGLRLIYYSQIVNDFQKGDIAEGYSVSREKKESFPLTVTSAQKNPTAFYLCASSGTRRTGRMNTEAFFGQGTRLTVV.

In its sample, this clone was seen a few times. This chain links TRBV4-1 with TRBJ2-3; D call uncertain. CDR1 is MGHRA, CDR2 YSYEKL, per germline. The CDR3 length is 14 residues. Trimming left V 6 bases short and J 3 bases short, with 13 bases between. DNA for the CDR3: TGCGCCAGCAGTGTATTAGTCCCGACAGATACGCAGTATTTT. As protein: CASSVLVPTDTQYF.

The V gene is TRBV7-2, the J gene TRBJ2-1, with 9 bases matching TRBD2. Germline V gene lookup returns CDR1 SGHTA and CDR2 FQGNSA. CDR3 size: 16 residues. The junction had 5 bases not matched to a gene; V was cut back by 5 bases and J by 0 bases. The CDR3 DNA reads as TGTGCCAGCAGCGACCGACTAGCGGCCTCCTACAATGAGCAGTTCTTC. Protein sequence: CASSDRLAASYNEQFF.

V gene TRBV11-2 combines with J gene TRBJ1-2, with D hard to call. The CDR3 has 15 residues. Trimming pared 1 base from V and 7 bases from J, leaving 16 bases between. In germline, CDR1 is SGHAT, CDR2 FQNNGV. The CDR3 DNA reads as TGTGCCAGCAGCTTAGCGCGCGGGCAGGCCCGTGGCTACACCTTC. Protein product: CASSLARGQARGYTF.

The chain carries TRBV25-1 and TRBJ1-4; 7 nucleotides agree with TRBD1. The junction had 2 bases not matched to a gene; V was cut back by 1 base and J by 0 bases. The germline gives CDR1 MGHDK, CDR2 SYGVNS. The CDR3 sequence is 16 residues long. Here the CDR3 DNA reads TGTGCCAGCAGTGAATTCAGGGGGGCAACTAATGAAAAACTGTTTTTT. As protein: CASSEFRGATNEKLFF.

CDR3 loop: CASSDNGYAQFF. CDR3 bases: TGTGCCAGCAGTGATAACGGTTATGCGCAGTTCTTC. The rearrangement uses TRBV25-1 and TRBJ2-1; D gene unclear. Germline values: CDR1 MGHDK, CDR2 SYGVNS. This CDR3 has 12 residues. V lost 3 bases and J lost 12, with 12 bases in between.

The chain couples TRBV10-3 to TRBJ2-3, with TRBD2 matching over 7 bases. Germline assignment: CDR1 ENHRY and CDR2 SYGVKD. V lost 4 bases, J lost 4 bases, and 14 bases stayed unmatched. This CDR3 comprises 17 residues. Here the CDR3 DNA reads TGTGCCATCAGTGCCCAGCGGGGCATTGGGATCCCAGATACGCAGTATTTT. It translates to CAISAQRGIGIPDTQYF.

The chain links TRBV7-3 to TRBJ1-1; no definite D call. Trimming left V 5 bases short and J 0 bases short, with 7 bases between. The CDR3 is made up of 13 amino acids. Germline CDR1 is SGHTA and CDR2 is FQGTGA. The CDR3 coding sequence is TGTGCCAGCAGCCCCCAGGTGAACACTGAAGCTTTCTTT. This gives the protein CASSPQVNTEAFF.

This clone has just one count. The V and J genes are TRBV7-8 and TRBJ2-7; a possible D gene is TRBD2 (5 bases). The CDR3 runs to 13 residues. With 3 bases removed from V and 4 bases from J, the gap between germline ends came to 10 bases. CDR1 is SGHVS and CDR2 is FQNEAQ in the germline V gene. The CDR3 nucleotides read TGTGCCAGCAGCTTCACGGGATCATACGAGCAGTACGTC. Its translation: CASSFTGSYEQYV.

This chain uses TRBV7-2 with TRBJ1-2; D perhaps matches TRBD1 (5 bases). The ends were cut back, 2 bases at V and 7 bases at J, with 17 bases in the middle. There are 15 residues in the CDR3. CDR1 SGHTA and CDR2 FQGNSA come from the germline V gene. Here the CDR3 DNA reads TGTGCCAGCAGCTTACCTCCGTCAGGGATCAGTGGCTACACCTTC. It specifies CASSLPPSGISGYTF.

The CDR3 loop reads CASSLDRALNEKLFF. CDR3 sequence (DNA): TGTGCCAGCAGCTTAGACAGGGCCCTTAATGAAAAACTGTTTTTT. The chain recombines TRBV5-6 with TRBJ1-4, with 7 positions matching TRBD1. The V gene's germline CDR1 is SGHDT and CDR2 YYEEEE. V shed 2 bases, J shed 4 bases, and the junction held 5 bases outside the gene matches. The CDR3 runs 15 residues.

V and J are TRBV19 and TRBJ1-3; 8 nucleotides agree with TRBD1. This CDR3 has 15 residues. V was clipped by 6 bases and J by 0 bases; unmatched bases: 4. The germline V gene encodes CDR1 LNHDA and CDR2 SQIVND (reference sequence). The CDR3 here is CASRDRAYSGNTIYF. The DNA for the CDR3 is TGTGCCAGTAGGGACAGGGCCTACTCTGGAAACACCATATATTTT.

The V call is TRBV28, the J call TRBJ1-1; possibly TRBD1 for D (5 bases). CDR1 is MDHEN, CDR2 SYDVKM, per germline. V lost 6 bases, J lost 10 bases, and 18 bases lay in between. The CDR3 covers 13 residues. The CDR3 DNA follows: TGTGCCAGCAGAGGGGAGGGAAGGGTTGTAGCTTTCTTT. Translated: CASRGEGRVVAFF.

The chain uses TRBV6-1 and TRBJ1-2, with D maybe TRBD1 (5 bases). Germline CDR1 is MNHNS and CDR2 is SASEGT. The CDR3 runs to 16 residues. Trimming removed 0 bases at V and 2 bases at J, with 13 bases between. The CDR3 here is CASSEARRGANYGYTF. The CDR3 DNA reads as TGTGCCAGCAGTGAAGCGCGGAGGGGAGCCAACTATGGCTACACCTTC.